This TCR beta chain was recorded in a study of blood T cell repertoires in COVID-19. Study background: The samples span acute and convalescent COVID-19 from the United States, Italy and Spain. T cells, B-cell-depleted T cells, or PBMCs provided the cDNA or gDNA that served as material.

Per the authors' pipeline: Cell counts per sample came from amplifying reference gene primers. TCRdb's table, derived via immunoSEQ multiplex PCR, lists solely in-frame clones and lacks some. The V and J calls and the clone size are those of that table, but D and trimming were determined from the DNA. The sample includes 250,000 to 300,000 clones, roughly 91% of them seen just once. The CDR3 runs 14 residues. Deletions cut 7 bases from V and 1 base from J, with 11 bases between. Germline V gene data show CDR1 as LNHDA and CDR2 as SQIVND (reference sequence). The sample holds one count of this clone. What was sequenced was peripheral blood. The receptor's source is a woman aged 40-49 years who had recovered from COVID-19. The V and J genes are TRBV19 and TRBJ1-3, with D unresolved. This chain's CDR3 is CASTKPGSGNTIYF. CDR3 DNA sequence: TGTGCCAGTACCAAACCCGGTTCTGGAAACACCATATATTTT.